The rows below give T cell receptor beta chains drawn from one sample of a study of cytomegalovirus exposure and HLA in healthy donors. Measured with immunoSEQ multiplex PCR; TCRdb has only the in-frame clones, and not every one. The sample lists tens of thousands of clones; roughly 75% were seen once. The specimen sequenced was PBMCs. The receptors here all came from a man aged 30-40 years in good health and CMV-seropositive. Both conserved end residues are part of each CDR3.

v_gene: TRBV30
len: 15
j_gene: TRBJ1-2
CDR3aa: CAWSPPGSRRGGYTF

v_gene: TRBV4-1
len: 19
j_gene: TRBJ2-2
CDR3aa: CASSQPPGRIGPNTGELFF

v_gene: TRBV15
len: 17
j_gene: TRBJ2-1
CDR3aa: CATSSGTSGASYNEQFF

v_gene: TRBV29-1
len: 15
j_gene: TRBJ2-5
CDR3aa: CSVERASGPGETQYF

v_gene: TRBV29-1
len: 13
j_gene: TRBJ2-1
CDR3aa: CSVEGTGGNEQFF

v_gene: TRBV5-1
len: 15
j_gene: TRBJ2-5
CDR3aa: CASSLGRRGGETQYF

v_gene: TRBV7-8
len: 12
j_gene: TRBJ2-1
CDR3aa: CASSLSGSEQFF

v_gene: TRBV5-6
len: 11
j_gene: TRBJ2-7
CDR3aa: CASSGGWEQYF

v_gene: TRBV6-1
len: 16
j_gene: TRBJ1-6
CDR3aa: CASSEERGQGRTPLHF

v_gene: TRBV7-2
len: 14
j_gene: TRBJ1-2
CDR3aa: CASSTKTGLRGYTF

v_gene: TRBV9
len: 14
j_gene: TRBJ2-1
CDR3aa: CASSVAWGGAEQFF

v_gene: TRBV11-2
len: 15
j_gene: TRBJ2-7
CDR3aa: CASSVRTTGSYEQYF

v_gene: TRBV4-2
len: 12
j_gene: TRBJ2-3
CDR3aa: CASTAPGGTQYF

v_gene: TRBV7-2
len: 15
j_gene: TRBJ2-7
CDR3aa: CASSLGGQGPYEQYF

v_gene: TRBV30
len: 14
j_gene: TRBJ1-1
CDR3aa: CAWRFGTVNTEAFF

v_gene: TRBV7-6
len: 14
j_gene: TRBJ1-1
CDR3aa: CASSLAGGNTEAFF

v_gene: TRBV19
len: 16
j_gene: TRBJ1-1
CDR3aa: CASSTPWTGGETEAFF

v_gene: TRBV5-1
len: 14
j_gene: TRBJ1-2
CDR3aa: CASSLDGRVDGYTF

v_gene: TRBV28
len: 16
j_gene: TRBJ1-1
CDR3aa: CASSLWHRAENTEAFF

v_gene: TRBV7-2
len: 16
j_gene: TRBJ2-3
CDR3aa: CASSFSGGPLTDTQYF

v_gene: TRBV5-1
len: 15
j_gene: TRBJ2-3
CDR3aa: CASSLWGQGTDTQYF

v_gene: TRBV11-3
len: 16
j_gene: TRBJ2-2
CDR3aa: CASSEGLAGHTGELFF

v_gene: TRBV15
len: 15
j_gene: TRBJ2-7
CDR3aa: CATSRERQGAYEQYF

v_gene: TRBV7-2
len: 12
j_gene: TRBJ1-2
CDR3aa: CASSPNLAGYTF

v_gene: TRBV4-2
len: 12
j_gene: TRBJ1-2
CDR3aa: CASRPTGDRYTF

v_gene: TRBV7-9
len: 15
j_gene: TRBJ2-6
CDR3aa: CASSLARSGANVLTF

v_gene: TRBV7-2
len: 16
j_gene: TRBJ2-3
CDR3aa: CASSARLAGSRDTQYF

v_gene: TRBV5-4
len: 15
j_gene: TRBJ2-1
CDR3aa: CASSLRGGRLNEQFF

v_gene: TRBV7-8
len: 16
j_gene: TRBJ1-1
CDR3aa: CASSPRGGRGNTEAFF

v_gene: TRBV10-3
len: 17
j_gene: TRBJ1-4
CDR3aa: CAIGETFSRQNNEKLFF

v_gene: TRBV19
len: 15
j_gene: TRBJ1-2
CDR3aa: CASMSPRGQVYGYTF

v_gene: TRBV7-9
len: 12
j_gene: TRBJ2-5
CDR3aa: CSSSFSQETQYF

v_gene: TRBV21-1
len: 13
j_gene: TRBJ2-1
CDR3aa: CATPITGANEQFF

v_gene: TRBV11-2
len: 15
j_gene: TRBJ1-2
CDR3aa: CASSLDVGQAYGYTF

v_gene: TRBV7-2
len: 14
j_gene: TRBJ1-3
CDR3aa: CASSPRTAGNTIYF

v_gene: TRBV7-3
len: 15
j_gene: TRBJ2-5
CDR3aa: CASSASGTPQETQYF

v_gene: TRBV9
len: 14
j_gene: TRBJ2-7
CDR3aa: CASSVGATGYEQYF

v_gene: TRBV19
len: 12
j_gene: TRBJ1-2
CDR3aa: CASSGQGKGYTF

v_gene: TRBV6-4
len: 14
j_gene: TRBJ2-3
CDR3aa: CASSEAGATDTQYF

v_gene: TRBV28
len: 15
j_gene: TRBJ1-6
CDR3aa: CASRLRDSTESPLHF

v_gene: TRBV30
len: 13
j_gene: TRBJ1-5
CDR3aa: CAWSVGGDQPQHF

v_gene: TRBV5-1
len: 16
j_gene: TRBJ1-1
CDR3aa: CASSSTGGASFGEAFF

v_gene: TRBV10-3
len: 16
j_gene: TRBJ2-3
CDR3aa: CAISGGRGPMSYTQYF

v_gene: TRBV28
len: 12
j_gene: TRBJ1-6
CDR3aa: CATLGVLSPLHF

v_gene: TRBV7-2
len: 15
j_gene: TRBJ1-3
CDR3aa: CASSPRLSSGNTIYF

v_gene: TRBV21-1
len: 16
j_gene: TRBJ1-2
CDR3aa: CASSKVFSWANDGYTF

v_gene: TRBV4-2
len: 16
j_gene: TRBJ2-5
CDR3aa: CASSQERSGGAETQYF

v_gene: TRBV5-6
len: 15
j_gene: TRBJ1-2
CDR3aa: CASSRQASLFYGYTF

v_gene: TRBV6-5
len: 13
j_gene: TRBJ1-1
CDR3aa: CASRRTGGTEAFF

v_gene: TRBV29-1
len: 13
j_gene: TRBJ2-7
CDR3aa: CSVVFGGAYEQYF

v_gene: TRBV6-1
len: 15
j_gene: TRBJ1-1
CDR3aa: CASRDSTLMNTEAFF

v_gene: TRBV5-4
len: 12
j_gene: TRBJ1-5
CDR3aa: CASSFENQPQHF

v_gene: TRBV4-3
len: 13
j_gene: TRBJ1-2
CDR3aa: CASSQGQGEGYTF

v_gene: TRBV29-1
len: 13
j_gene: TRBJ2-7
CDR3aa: CSAKGGNYYEQYF

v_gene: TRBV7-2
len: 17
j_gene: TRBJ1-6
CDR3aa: CASSLFKSSTYNSPLHF